Listed here are 5 T cell receptor beta chains from one sample, sequenced in a study of blood T cell repertoires in COVID-19. Profiled with immunoSEQ multiplex PCR; TCRdb holds only in-frame clones, not every one. This sample yields 150,000 to 200,000 clones, of which 65% to 90% are seen a single time; under 9% belongs to the top ten. Sequences were obtained from peripheral blood. These receptors were collected from a woman aged 40-49 years with COVID-19, enrolled during active disease.

In DNA, the CDR3 is TGTGCCAGCAGCAGGGTGAGCTTGTATAATTCACCCCTCCACTTT. Residues: CASSRVSLYNSPLHF. The chain couples TRBV6-5 to TRBJ1-6, with D possibly TRBD1 on 5 matching bases. Germline CDR1 MNHEY, CDR2 SVGAGI. Trimming removed 6 bases from V and 4 bases from J, with 13 bases in between. The CDR3 is made up of 15 amino acids.

This clone showed up just once. The chain employs TRBV4-2 and TRBJ2-1, with 8 bases aligning to TRBD2. Trimming cost V 0 bases and J 8 bases; bases outside gene matches: 9. There are 16 residues in the CDR3. Per germline, CDR1 LGHNA and CDR2 YNFKEQ. The CDR3 here is CASSQELSGSIDEQFF. The CDR3 DNA is TGTGCCAGCAGCCAAGAACTCAGCGGGAGTATCGATGAGCAGTTCTTC.

The chain combines TRBV7-2 with TRBJ2-5; the match to TRBD1 covers 8 bases. Germline CDR1 SGHTA, CDR2 FQGNSA. The CDR3 is 15 residues long. Trimming cost V 6 bases and J 2 bases; bases outside gene matches: 8. The CDR3 DNA reads TGTGCCAGCAGTCGACAGGGGTGGACACAAGAGACCCAGTACTTC. The encoded protein is CASSRQGWTQETQYF.

This clone was picked up a small number of times. This chain links TRBV5-1 with TRBJ2-3; TRBD1 agrees at 7 bases. From germline, CDR1 is SGHRS and CDR2 YFSETQ. The CDR3 length is 14 residues. With 5 bases clipped from V and 7 bases from J, the junction kept 10 bases outside the gene matches. The CDR3 reads CASRGTELSNTQYF. The CDR3 DNA is TGCGCCAGCAGGGGGACAGAACTTTCAAATACGCAGTATTTT.

The chain couples TRBV4-1 to TRBJ1-5; a weak D match, TRBD1 (5 bases). The length of the CDR3 is 15 residues. Germline V lookup: CDR1 MGHRA, CDR2 YSYEKL. Trimming took 0 bases from V and 4 from J, leaving 10 bases between them. As DNA, the CDR3 is TGCGCCAGCAGCCAAGAGGGGCAGAAGAATCAGCCCCAGCATTTT. It yields the protein CASSQEGQKNQPQHF.